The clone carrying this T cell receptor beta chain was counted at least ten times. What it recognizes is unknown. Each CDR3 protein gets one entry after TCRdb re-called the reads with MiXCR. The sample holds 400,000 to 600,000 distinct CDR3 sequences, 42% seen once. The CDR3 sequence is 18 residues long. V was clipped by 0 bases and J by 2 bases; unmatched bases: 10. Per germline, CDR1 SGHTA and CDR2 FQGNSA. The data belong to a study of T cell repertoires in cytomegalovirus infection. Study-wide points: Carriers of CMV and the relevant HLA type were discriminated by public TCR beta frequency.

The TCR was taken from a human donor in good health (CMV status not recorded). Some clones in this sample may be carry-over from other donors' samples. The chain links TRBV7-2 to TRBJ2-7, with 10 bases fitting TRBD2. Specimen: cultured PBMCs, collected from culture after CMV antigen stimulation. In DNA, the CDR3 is TGTGCCAGCAGCTTAGCGCCAAGCACTAGCGGGACCACCTACGAGCAGTACTTC. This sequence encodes CASSLAPSTSGTTYEQYF.